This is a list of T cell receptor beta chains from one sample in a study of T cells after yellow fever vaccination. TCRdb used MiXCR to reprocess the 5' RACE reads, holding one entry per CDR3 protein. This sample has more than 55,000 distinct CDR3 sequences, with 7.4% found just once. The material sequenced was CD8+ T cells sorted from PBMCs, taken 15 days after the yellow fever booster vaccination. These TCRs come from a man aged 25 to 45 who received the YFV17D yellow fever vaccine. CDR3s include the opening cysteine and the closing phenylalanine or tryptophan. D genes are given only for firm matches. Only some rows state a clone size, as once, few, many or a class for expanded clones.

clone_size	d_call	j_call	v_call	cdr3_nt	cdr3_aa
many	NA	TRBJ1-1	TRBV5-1	TGCGCCAGCAGCTTGGTGAACACAGGGTATCGGTCGGCTTTCTTT	CASSLVNTGYRSAFF
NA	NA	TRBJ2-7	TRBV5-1	TGCGCCAGCAGCTTGGGATCAAACTCCTACGAGCAGTACTTC	CASSLGSNSYEQYF
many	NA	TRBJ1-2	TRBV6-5	TGTGCCAGCAGTTACTCTGGGGGGTACGACGGCTACACCTTC	CASSYSGGYDGYTF
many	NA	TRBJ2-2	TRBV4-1	TGCGCCAGCAGCCTAGGACAGTTCGGGAACACCGGGGAGCTGTTTTTT	CASSLGQFGNTGELFF
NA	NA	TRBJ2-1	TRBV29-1	TGCAGCGTTGAAAAACACGATACCTACAATGAGCAGTTCTTC	CSVEKHDTYNEQFF
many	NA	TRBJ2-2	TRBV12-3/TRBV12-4	TGTGCCAGCAGTTTTGATCCCCTTCAGGGGCCGAACACCGGGGAGCTGTTTTTT	CASSFDPLQGPNTGELFF
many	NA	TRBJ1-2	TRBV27	TGTGCCAGCAGTTTAGTTCGGGGCTGGATCTATGGCTACACCTTC	CASSLVRGWIYGYTF
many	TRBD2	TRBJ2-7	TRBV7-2	TGTGCCAGCAGCCCCCCAGTAGCGGGAGGGCCCTACGAGCAGTACTTC	CASSPPVAGGPYEQYF
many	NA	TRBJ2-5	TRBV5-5	TGTGCCAGCAGCTTGGACACTCAAGAGACCCAGTACTTC	CASSLDTQETQYF
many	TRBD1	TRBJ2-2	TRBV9	TGTGCCAGCAGCGTAGCAGGGACAGGGTCCACCGGGGAGCTGTTTTTT	CASSVAGTGSTGELFF
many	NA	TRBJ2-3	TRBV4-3	TGCGCCAGCAGCCATGGTGGGGGGGCCACAGATACGCAGTATTTT	CASSHGGGATDTQYF
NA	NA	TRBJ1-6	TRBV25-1	TGTGCCAGCAGCCCGACTCTTAGTCCACCCCTCCACTTT	CASSPTLSPPLHF
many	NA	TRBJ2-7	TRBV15	TGTGCCACCAGCAGAGATCATACTCGGGACATCTCACAATCGGTCTCCTACGAGCAGTACTTC	CATSRDHTRDISQSVSYEQYF
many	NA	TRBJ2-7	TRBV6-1	TGTGCCAGCGGTGCCGCCTCCAGCTCCTACGAGCAGTACTTC	CASGAASSSYEQYF
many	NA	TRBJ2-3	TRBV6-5	TGTGCCAGCAGTTACACGGTGACCCGAAATTCGGATACGCAGTATTTT	CASSYTVTRNSDTQYF
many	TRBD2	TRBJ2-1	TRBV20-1	TGCAGTCCCCTCAGAGAGTCCAATAGACTAGCCCCCTACACCAATGAGCAGTTCTTC	CSPLRESNRLAPYTNEQFF
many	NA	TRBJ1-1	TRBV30	TGTGCCTGGAGTGTGGCGAACACTGAAGCTTTCTTT	CAWSVANTEAFF
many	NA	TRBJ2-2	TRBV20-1	TGCAGTGCGCGAGGGGGGGAAACCGGGGAGCTGTTTTTT	CSARGGETGELFF
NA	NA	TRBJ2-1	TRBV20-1	TGCAGTGCTACCGACACTTTATCCTACAATGAGCAGTTCTTC	CSATDTLSYNEQFF
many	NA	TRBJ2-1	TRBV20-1	TGCAGTGCCGGCCTAGCTAGCTTCGATGAGCAGTTCTTC	CSAGLASFDEQFF
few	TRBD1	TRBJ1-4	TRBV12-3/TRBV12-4	TGTGCCAGCAGTTTAGCCCTAGGGACAGGCACTGACGAAAAACTGTTTTTT	CASSLALGTGTDEKLFF
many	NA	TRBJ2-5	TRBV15	TGTGCCACTCTCGATCAGGGAGAGACCCAGTACTTC	CATLDQGETQYF
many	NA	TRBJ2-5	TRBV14	TGTGCCAGCAGCCAAGATTGGAACCGGGCGAGGGAGACCCAGTACTTC	CASSQDWNRARETQYF
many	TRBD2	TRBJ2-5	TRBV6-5	TGTGCCAGCAGTTACGGAGCGGGAGTGATAGAGACCCAGTACTTC	CASSYGAGVIETQYF
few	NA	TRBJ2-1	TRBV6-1	TGTGCCAGCAGTGACTTTGCGGTCTCCTACAATGAGCAGTTCTTC	CASSDFAVSYNEQFF
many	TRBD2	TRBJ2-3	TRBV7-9	TGTGCCAGCAGACTAGGGAGGGGACTAGCGGGAGGTACAGATACGCAGTATTTT	CASRLGRGLAGGTDTQYF
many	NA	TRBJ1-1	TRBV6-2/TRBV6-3	TGTGCCAGCAGTTACTCAAGGGGGAACACTGAAGCTTTCTTT	CASSYSRGNTEAFF
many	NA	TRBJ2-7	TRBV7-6	TGTGCCAGCAGCTTAACCCGGACCTACGAGCAGTACTTC	CASSLTRTYEQYF
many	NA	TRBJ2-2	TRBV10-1	TGCGCCAGCAGTGCGGGGCCTACCGGGGAGCTGTTTTTT	CASSAGPTGELFF
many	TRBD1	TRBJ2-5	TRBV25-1	TGTGCCAGCAGTGAATCACCCGGGACAGAGCGTCAAGAGACCCAGTACTTC	CASSESPGTERQETQYF
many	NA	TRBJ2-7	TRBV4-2	TGTGCCAGCAGCCAAGAAGCAGGCTTCAACTCCTACGAGCAGTACTTC	CASSQEAGFNSYEQYF
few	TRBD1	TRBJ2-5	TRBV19	TGTGCCAGTAGCCGACAGGGCGGGTACGAGACCCAGTACTTC	CASSRQGGYETQYF
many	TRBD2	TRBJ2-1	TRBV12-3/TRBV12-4	TGTGCCAGCATCTTAGAAGGCCTAGCGGGCGGTGAGCAGTTCTTC	CASILEGLAGGEQFF
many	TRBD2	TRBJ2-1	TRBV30	TGTGCCTGGAGTGTCCTTGTTAGCGGGATCTACAATGAGCAGTTCTTC	CAWSVLVSGIYNEQFF
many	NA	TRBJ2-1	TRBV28	TGTGCCAGCAGTACCCTCCGGGCAGCCTACAATGAGCAGTTCTTC	CASSTLRAAYNEQFF
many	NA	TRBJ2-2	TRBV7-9	TGTGCCAGCAGCCGGCGGGACGGGAACACCGGGGAGCTGTTTTTT	CASSRRDGNTGELFF
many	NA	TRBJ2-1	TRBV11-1	TGTGCCAGCAGCTTAGTAGCGCAGAATGAGCAGTTCTTC	CASSLVAQNEQFF
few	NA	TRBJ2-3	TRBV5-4	TGTGCCGCACACTCGCCGGTAGTCACAGATACGCAGTATTTT	CAAHSPVVTDTQYF
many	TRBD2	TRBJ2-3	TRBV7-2	TGTGCCAGCAGCTTATGGTCCAGCGGGAGTGACACAGATACGCAGTATTTT	CASSLWSSGSDTDTQYF
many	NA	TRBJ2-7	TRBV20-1	TGCAGTGCTAGAGACGGGCGGTCCTCCTACGAGCAGTACTTC	CSARDGRSSYEQYF
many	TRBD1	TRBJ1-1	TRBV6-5	TGTGCCAGCACCACAGGGGCCACTGAAGCTTTCTTT	CASTTGATEAFF